This T cell receptor beta chain was observed in a study of cytotoxic CD8 clonotypes in ibrutinib-treated CLL. For the study at large: Partial responses numbered around 24 and complete responses 2; after a median around 63 months, about 14 stayed remitted and about twelve progressed.

J was trimmed by 8 bases and V by 7 bases; bases with no gene match: 7. The CDR3 totals 13 residues. Per germline, CDR1 MDHEN and CDR2 SYDVKM. Study-wide results and caveats: Clonality was higher at ibrutinib response and returned toward baseline at progression.

Assay: immunoSEQ multiplex PCR; the TCRdb copy retains only in-frame clones and omits some. The sample yields tens of thousands of clones, less than 90% seen once. A remark on this clone: Its antigen is still unknown.

PBMCs that had been cryopreserved were the source of roughly 2 micrograms of genomic DNA for TCR beta libraries. The chain combines TRBV28 with TRBJ2-1; TRBD2 aligns across 8 bases. The receptor's source is a human donor with chronic lymphocytic leukemia. The starting material was PBMCs, obtained after 24 months of ibrutinib treatment. CDR3 coding DNA: TGTGCCAGCATCCCTAGCGGGCTTGATGAGCAGTTCTTC. This codes for CASIPSGLDEQFF.